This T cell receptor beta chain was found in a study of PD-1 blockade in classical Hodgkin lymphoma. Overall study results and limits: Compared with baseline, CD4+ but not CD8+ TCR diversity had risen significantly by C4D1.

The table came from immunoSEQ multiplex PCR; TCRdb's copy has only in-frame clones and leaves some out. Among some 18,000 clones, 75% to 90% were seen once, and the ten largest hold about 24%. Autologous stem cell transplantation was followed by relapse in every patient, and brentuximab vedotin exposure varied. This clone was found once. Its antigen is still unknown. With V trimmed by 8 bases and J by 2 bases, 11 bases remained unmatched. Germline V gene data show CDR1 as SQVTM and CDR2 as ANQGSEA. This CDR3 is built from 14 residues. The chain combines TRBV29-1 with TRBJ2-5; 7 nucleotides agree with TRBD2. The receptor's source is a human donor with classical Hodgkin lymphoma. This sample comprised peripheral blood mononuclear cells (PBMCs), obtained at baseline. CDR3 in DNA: TGCAGCTCCTACCAATGGGGGGGACAAGAGACCCAGTACTTC. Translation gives CSSYQWGGQETQYF.